These 9 T cell receptor beta chains originate from one sample sequenced in a study of T cell repertoires in cytomegalovirus infection. One entry per CDR3 protein results from TCRdb running MiXCR on the reads. The sample shows 800,000 to 950,000 distinct CDR3 sequences, 30% to 35% of them seen only once. These receptors have no identified antigens. Here the sequenced sample was cultured CD8+ T cells from PBMCs, taken from culture after CMV antigen stimulation. The receptors shown here come from a human donor in good health (CMV status not recorded). Some clones in this sample may be carry-over from other donors' samples.

V usage is TRBV7-9 and J usage is TRBJ2-1; D might be TRBD1 (6 bases). V was trimmed by 4 bases and J by 1 base, leaving 17 bases between them. The CDR3 is 17 amino acids. The V gene's germline CDR1 is SEHNR and CDR2 FQNEAQ (reference sequence). The CDR3 DNA sequence: TGTGCCAGCAGCTCCTCCTCGGACAGCCGATCCTACAATGAGCAGTTCTTC. Protein product: CASSSSSDSRSYNEQFF.

There are a few counts of this clonotype. The V call is TRBV7-9, the J call TRBJ2-5, with D unresolved. Per the germline V gene, CDR1 is SEHNR and CDR2 is FQNEAQ (reference sequence). The CDR3 contains 14 residues. Trimming left V 2 bases short and J 2 bases short, with 9 bases between. CDR3 sequence: CASSLLTDQETQYF. CDR3 nucleotides: TGTGCCAGCAGCTTACTGACGGATCAAGAGACCCAGTACTTC.

This clonotype was seen a few times. The rearrangement links TRBV7-6 to TRBJ2-7; D may be TRBD1 (6 bases). V was clipped by 0 bases and J by 2 bases, with 8 bases between them. Germline assignment: CDR1 SGHVS and CDR2 FNYEAQ. The CDR3 sequence is 14 residues long. In nucleotides, the CDR3 is TGTGCCAGCAGCTTAGCGGACAGTACCTACGAGCAGTACTTC. Its translation: CASSLADSTYEQYF.

In its sample, this clonotype was seen many times. The chain has TRBV7-2 and TRBJ2-1; maybe TRBD2 (7 bases). The CDR3 sequence is 17 residues long. The germline V gene encodes CDR1 SGHTA and CDR2 FQGNSA. V was pared by 0 bases and J by 6 bases, with 18 bases between. The CDR3 is CASSLARGGPVLNEQFF. In DNA, the CDR3 is TGTGCCAGCAGCTTAGCCCGCGGGGGCCCTGTTCTCAATGAGCAGTTCTTC.

To note about this clonotype: A much larger clone differs by one base, so this may be a read error. The V and J genes are TRBV7-2 and TRBJ2-3; D gene unclear. The germline V gene has CDR1 SGHTA and CDR2 FQGNSA. The CDR3 covers 13 residues. Written as DNA, the CDR3 is TGTGTCAGCGCTTTAAAAGGCACAGATACGCAGTATTTT. Encoded protein: CVSALKGTDTQYF.

This rearrangement joins TRBV7-8 to TRBJ1-2; 7 nucleotides align to TRBD1. CDR3 size: 16 residues. Per the germline V gene, CDR1 is SGHVS and CDR2 is FQNEAQ. V lost 5 bases, J lost 3 bases, and 12 bases stayed unmatched. The CDR3 protein is CASSPHPGQGDYGYTF. CDR3 coding DNA: TGTGCCAGCAGCCCCCACCCCGGGCAGGGGGACTATGGCTACACCTTC. The full variable domain, completed using reference TRBV7-8 and TRBJ1-2, is GAGVSQSPRYKVAKRGQDVALRCDPISGHVSLFWYQQALGQGPEFLTYFQNEAQLDKSGLPSDRFFAERPEGSVSTLKIQRTQQEDSAVYLCASSPHPGQGDYGYTFGSGTRLTVV.

This clonotype was seen at least ten times. The chain couples TRBV5-6 to TRBJ1-1; no clear D. With 4 bases removed from V and 2 bases from J, the gap between germline ends came to 9 bases. The CDR3 length is 13 residues. CDR1 is SGHDT, CDR2 YYEEEE, per germline. CDR3 region: CASSLDLNTEAFF. Written as DNA, the CDR3 is TGTGCCAGCAGCCTAGACCTCAACACTGAAGCTTTCTTT.

The genes are TRBV19 and TRBJ1-1; no reliable D call. Trimming pared 5 bases from V and 6 bases from J, leaving 13 bases between. CDR3 length: 13 residues. CDR1 is LNHDA and CDR2 is SQIVND in the germline V gene (reference sequence). This CDR3 is CASSGYEKAEAFF. DNA for the CDR3: TGTGCCAGTAGTGGATACGAGAAAGCTGAAGCTTTCTTT.

On this clonotype: Sequence at one end of the junction differs from germline and may be a read error. The chain uses TRBV27 and TRBJ2-7, with D possibly matching TRBD1 (5 bases). This CDR3 has 14 amino acids. Germline CDR1 and CDR2: MNHEY and SMNVEV (reference sequence). The CDR3 DNA follows: TGTGTCAGCAGTTTTGGCAGGGAAATCTACGAGCAGTACTTC. Translated: CVSSFGREIYEQYF.